Listed here is a single TCR beta chain. Per germline, CDR1 SGHNT and CDR2 YYREEE (reference sequence). The length of the CDR3 is 15 residues. V was cut by 0 bases and J by 6 bases, with 16 bases left in between. Profiling relied on immunoSEQ multiplex PCR, and the TCRdb table lists in-frame clones only, not all of them. The sample has 5,700 or so clones, around 79% seen once. These data originate in a study of tumor T cells in aggressive B-cell lymphoma. The sequence was collected from an adult with diffuse large B cell lymphoma. Sequencing input: tumor tissue. J is TRBJ2-7 and V is TRBV5-4; maybe TRBD2 (6 bases). For the CDR3, the DNA is TGTGCCAGCAGCTTGGGCGGGATCAACCGGCGCGAGCAGTACTTC. It codes for CASSLGGINRREQYF.